What follows is one TCR beta chain and its context. Assay used: immunoSEQ multiplex PCR; TCRdb lists only in-frame clones, some missing. The profile shows 75,000 to 85,000 clones, roughly 86% of them singletons. This sample is drawn from a study of blood T cell repertoires in COVID-19. Sequencing used peripheral blood. The TCR sequence derives from a human donor in a cohort sampled during active COVID-19.

The CDR3: CASSPGGAGTGAVYGYTF. CDR3 DNA sequence: TGTGCCAGCAGCCCGGGAGGGGCGGGGACAGGGGCTGTCTATGGCTACACCTTC. The chain has TRBV5-5 and TRBJ1-2, with 10 bases that match TRBD1. Germline V gene lookup returns CDR1 SGHKS and CDR2 YYEKEE (reference sequence). The CDR3 extends over 18 amino acids. V lost 4 bases and J lost 4; bases outside the gene matches: 16.